The text below deals with one TCR beta chain. This record comes from a study of blood T cell repertoires in COVID-19. Study-level background: Whether acute or convalescent, the COVID-19 samples came from the United States, Italy and Spain. T cells, B-cell-depleted T cells, or PBMCs provided the cDNA or gDNA that served as material.

Assay used: immunoSEQ multiplex PCR; TCRdb lists only in-frame clones, some missing. Here the sample spans some 260,000 clones, about 86% being singletons. The CDR3 has 16 residues. V was pared by 4 bases and J by 3 bases, with 10 bases of the junction left unmatched. Germline assignment: CDR1 SGHTS and CDR2 YDEGEE. The specimen sequenced was PBMCs or T cells enriched from blood (not recorded which). The V and J genes are TRBV5-8 and TRBJ1-1, with 9 bases lining up with TRBD1. The sequence derives from a man younger than 40 with acute COVID-19. The CDR3 DNA is TGTGCCAGCAGCGGCGGGACAGGGACTTTAGACACTGAAGCTTTCTTT. Amino acids: CASSGGTGTLDTEAFF. Combining the CDR3 with reference TRBV5-8 and TRBJ1-1 gives the whole variable domain EAGVTQSPTHLIKTRGQQATLRCSPISGHTSVYWYQQALGLGLQFLLWYDEGEERNRGNFPPRFSGRQFPNYSSELNVNALELEDSALYLCASSGGTGTLDTEAFFGQGTRLTVV.